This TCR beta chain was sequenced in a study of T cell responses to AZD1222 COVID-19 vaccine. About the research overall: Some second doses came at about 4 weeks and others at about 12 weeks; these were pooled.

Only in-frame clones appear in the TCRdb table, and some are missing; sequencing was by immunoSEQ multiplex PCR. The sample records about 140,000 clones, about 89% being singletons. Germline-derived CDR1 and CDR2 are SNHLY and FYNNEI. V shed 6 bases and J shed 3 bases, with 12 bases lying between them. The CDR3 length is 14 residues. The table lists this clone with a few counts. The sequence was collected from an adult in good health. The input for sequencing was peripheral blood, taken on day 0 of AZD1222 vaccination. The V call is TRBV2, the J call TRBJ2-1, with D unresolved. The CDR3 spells CASRRTSVYNEQFF. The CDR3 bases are TGTGCCAGCAGGAGGACCAGCGTCTACAATGAGCAGTTCTTC. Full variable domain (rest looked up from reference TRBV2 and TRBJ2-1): EPEVTQTPSHQVTQMGQEVILRCVPISNHLYFYWYRQILGQKVEFLVSFYNNEISEKSEIFDDQFSVERPDGSNFTLKIRSTKLEDSAMYFCASRRTSVYNEQFFGPGTRLTVL.